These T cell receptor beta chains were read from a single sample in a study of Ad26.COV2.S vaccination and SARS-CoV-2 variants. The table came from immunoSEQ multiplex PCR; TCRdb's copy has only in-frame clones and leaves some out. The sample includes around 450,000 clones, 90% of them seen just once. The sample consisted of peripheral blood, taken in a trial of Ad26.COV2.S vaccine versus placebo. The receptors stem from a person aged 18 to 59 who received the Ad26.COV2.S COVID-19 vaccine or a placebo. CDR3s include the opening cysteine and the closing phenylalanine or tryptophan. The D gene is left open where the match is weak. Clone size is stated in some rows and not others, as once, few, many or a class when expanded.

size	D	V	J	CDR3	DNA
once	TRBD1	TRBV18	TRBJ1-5	CASSDRAYSNQPQHF	TGTGCCAGCTCAGACAGGGCTTATAGCAATCAGCCCCAGCATTTT
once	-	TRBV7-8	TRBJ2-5	CASSLTRIQETQYF	TGTGCCAGCAGCTTAACGCGTATCCAAGAGACCCAGTACTTC
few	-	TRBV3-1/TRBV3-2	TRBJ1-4	CASSPGRDEKLFF	TGTGCCAGCAGCCCAGGGAGGGACGAAAAACTGTTTTTT
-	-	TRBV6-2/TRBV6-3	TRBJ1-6	CASSPDSATYNSPLHF	TGTGCCAGCAGCCCGGACAGTGCAACCTATAATTCACCCCTCCACTTT
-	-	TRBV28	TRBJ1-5	CARGGSNQPQHF	TGTGCCAGAGGGGGGAGCAATCAGCCCCAGCATTTT
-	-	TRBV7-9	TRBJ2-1	CASSLNPLESYNEQFF	TGTGCCAGCAGCTTAAACCCGCTAGAATCTTACAATGAGCAGTTCTTC
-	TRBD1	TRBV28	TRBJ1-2	CASSFRTGGWYGYTF	TGTGCCAGCAGTTTCAGGACAGGGGGCTGGTATGGCTACACCTTC
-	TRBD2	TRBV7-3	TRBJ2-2	CASSPRGGDTGELFF	TGTGCCAGCAGCCCCCGGGGGGGGGACACCGGGGAGCTGTTTTTT
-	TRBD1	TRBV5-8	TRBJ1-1	CASSPHNGQGVWLNTEAFF	TGTGCCAGCAGCCCGCATAATGGACAGGGGGTGTGGCTGAACACTGAAGCTTTCTTT
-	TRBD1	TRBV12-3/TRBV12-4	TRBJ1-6	CASSYQGGSPLHF	TGTGCCAGCAGTTACCAGGGGGGCTCACCCCTCCACTTT
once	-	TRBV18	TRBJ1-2	CASSPKGPGGLESGYTF	TGTGCCAGCTCACCGAAGGGACCTGGGGGGCTCGAAAGTGGCTACACCTTC
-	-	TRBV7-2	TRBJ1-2	CASSLARRTYGYTF	TGTGCCAGCAGCTTAGCTCGTCGGACCTATGGCTACACCTTC
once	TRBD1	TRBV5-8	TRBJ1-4	CASSPRGTGTHEKLFF	TGTGCCAGCAGCCCCAGGGGGACAGGGACTCATGAAAAACTGTTTTTT
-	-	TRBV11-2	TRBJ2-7	CASSTTPSSYEQYF	TGTGCCAGCAGCACGACTCCTAGCTCCTACGAGCAGTACTTC
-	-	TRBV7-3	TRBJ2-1	CASSDGRTINEQFF	TGTGCCAGCTCCGATGGACGGACGATCAATGAGCAGTTCTTC
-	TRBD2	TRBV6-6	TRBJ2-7	CASSPAGGDEQYF	TGTGCCAGCAGTCCAGCGGGAGGTGACGAGCAGTACTTC
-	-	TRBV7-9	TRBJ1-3	CASSHLVGSSGNTIYF	TGTGCCAGCAGCCACTTAGTAGGGAGCTCTGGAAACACCATATATTTT
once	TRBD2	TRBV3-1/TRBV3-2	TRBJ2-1	CASSQDLAGGCYNEQFF	TGTGCCAGCAGCCAAGATCTGGCGGGAGGCTGCTACAATGAGCAGTTCTTC
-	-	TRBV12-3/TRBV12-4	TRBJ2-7	CASRAGSYEQYF	TGTGCCAGCAGGGCCGGCTCCTACGAGCAGTACTTC
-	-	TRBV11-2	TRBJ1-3	CASSQGLGNTIYF	TGTGCCAGCAGCCAAGGATTAGGAAACACCATATATTTT
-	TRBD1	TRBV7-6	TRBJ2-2	CASSPWTGGEATGELFF	TGTGCCAGCAGCCCATGGACAGGGGGCGAGGCCACCGGGGAGCTGTTTTTT
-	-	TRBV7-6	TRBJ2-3	CASSSFQGKADTQYF	TGTGCCAGCAGCTCCTTCCAGGGAAAAGCAGATACGCAGTATTTT
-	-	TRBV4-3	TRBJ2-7	CASSPDGTASPYEQYF	TGCGCCAGCAGCCCCGACGGGACCGCCAGTCCCTACGAGCAGTACTTC
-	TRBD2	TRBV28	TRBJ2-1	CASSLFTSGAVQFF	TGTGCCAGCAGTTTATTTACTAGCGGGGCGGTGCAGTTCTTC
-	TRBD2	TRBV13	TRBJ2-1	CASSLETSGNYNEQFF	TGTGCCAGCAGCTTAGAAACTAGCGGGAACTACAATGAGCAGTTCTTC
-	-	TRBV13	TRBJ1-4	CASSLGRRSVEKLFF	TGTGCCAGCAGCTTAGGAAGAAGGTCGGTTGAAAAACTGTTTTTT
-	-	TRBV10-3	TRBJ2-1	CAIRGGWDEQFF	TGTGCCATCAGAGGAGGGTGGGATGAGCAGTTCTTC
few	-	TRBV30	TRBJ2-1	CAWTPLGALNEQFF	TGTGCCTGGACACCCCTAGGGGCTCTCAATGAGCAGTTCTTC
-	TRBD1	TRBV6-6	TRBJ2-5	CASTLPTGVQETQYF	TGTGCCAGCACCCTTCCCACAGGGGTCCAAGAGACCCAGTACTTC